The entry below describes one TCR beta chain. This receptor's antigen is unknown. A commercial ELISA kit detecting HCMV-specific IgG in serum was used to determine HCMV serostatus. Ficoll density gradient centrifugation was used to isolate peripheral blood mononuclear cells from blood. The sequencer was an Illumina HiSeq 2000. TCR beta cDNA libraries were prepared using 5'RACE template switching, which introduced a universal primer site and unique molecular identifiers. Priming for cDNA synthesis came from the TCR beta constant segment, and two successive PCR amplification steps followed. Under the source paper's analysis protocol: MIGEC handled demultiplexing of the reads and grouping by UMI, while MiTCR was used to assemble and quantify clonotypes. To remove erroneous sequences, TCR cDNA sequences were retained only when supported by two or more reads. The tcR package was used for downstream repertoire analysis, and clonotypes were matched between fractions using CDR3 nucleotide sequence together with V segment. Antigen specificity was annotated against VDJdb with VDJmatch, allowing one amino acid substitution in CDR3. After reprocessing by TCRdb, each CDR3 protein sequence is one entry, and no DNA is given. These V and J calls are TCRdb output, not the study's own analysis. The table for this sample records 400,000 to 500,000 distinct CDR3 sequences. Roughly 8% of the sample lies in the top ten.

This sample was included in a study of T cells expressing NK-cell markers (TCRdb year 2020). Regarding the complete study: Eight or nine donors provided sorted CD3+CD56+NKG2C+, CD3+CD56+NKG2C- and CD3+CD56-NKG2C+ T-cell subsets, whose TCR beta-chain repertoires were profiled. Randomly selected healthy volunteers, three men and five women, were used as the eight sequenced donors. Illumina HiSeq 2000/2500, MiSeq or NextSeq was used to sequence libraries as 2 x 150 bp reads. Of the eight sequenced donors, seven were found to be HCMV-seropositive and one was found to be HCMV-seronegative.

On the study overall, not on this receptor specifically: For about 6 donors, the dominant CD3+CD56+NKG2C+ clonotypes were among the top 10 CD8+ clonotypes and accounted for roughly 1.0-7.5% of CD8+ T cells. It remained unclear whether the expanded NKG2C-expressing T cell clones were specific for HCMV antigens. Those dominant clonotypes were again the most abundant among CD3+CD56-NKG2C+ cells in a handful of donors, at about 28.3-60.1%.

Sequencing was carried out using blood T cells: a sorted CD56 or NKG2C T cell subset, CD4+ or CD8+ T cells, or bulk PBMC T cells (not recorded which). This TCR was sampled from a woman aged 18 to 69 in good health.

CDR3 reads: CSVEWVNRGYGYTF. The rearranged segments are TRBV29-1 and TRBJ1-2. From the cysteine up to the phenylalanine, the CDR3 has a length of 14 residues. No nucleotide data were recorded. Reading the germline V gene gives CDR1 SQVTM and CDR2 ANQGSEA. With all but the CDR3 taken from the reference TRBV29-1 and TRBJ1-2 genes, the full variable domain is: SAVISQKPSRDICQRGTSLTIQCQVDSQVTMMFWYRQQPGQSLTLIATANQGSEATYESGFVIDKFPISRPNLTFSTLTVSNMSPEDSSIYLCSVEWVNRGYGYTFGSGTRLTVV.